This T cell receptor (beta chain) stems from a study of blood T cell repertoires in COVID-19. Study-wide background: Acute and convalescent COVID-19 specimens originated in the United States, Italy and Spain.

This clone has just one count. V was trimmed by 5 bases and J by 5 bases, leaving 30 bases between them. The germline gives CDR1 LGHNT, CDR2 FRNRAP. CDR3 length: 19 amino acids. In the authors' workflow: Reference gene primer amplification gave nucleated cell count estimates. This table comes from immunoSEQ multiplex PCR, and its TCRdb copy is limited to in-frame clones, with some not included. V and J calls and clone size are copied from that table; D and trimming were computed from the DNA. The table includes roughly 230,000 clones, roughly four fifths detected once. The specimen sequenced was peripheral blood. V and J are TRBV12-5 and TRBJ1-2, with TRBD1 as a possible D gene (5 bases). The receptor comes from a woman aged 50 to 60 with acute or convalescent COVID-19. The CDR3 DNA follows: TGTGCTAGTGGTACCCCCAACCGACGGACTTCGGGGGGGGAATATGGCTACACCTTC. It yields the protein CASGTPNRRTSGGEYGYTF.